Included here is one TCR beta chain sequence, with context. J lost 8 bases, V lost 6 bases, and 9 bases had no gene match. The CDR3 has 13 residues. CDR1 and CDR2 (germline): MNHEY, SVGAGI. The source of the sample is a study of blood T cell repertoires in COVID-19. Study-wide background: Samples of COVID-19 (acute and convalescent) were obtained from the United States, Italy and Spain. Nucleic acid was either cDNA or gDNA, and it came from T cells, B-cell-depleted T cells, or PBMCs.

In the authors' methods: Amplification of reference gene primers provided the estimated nucleated cell counts. Produced via immunoSEQ multiplex PCR; TCRdb's table is partial and in-frame only. The V and J calls and the clone size are those of that table, but D and trimming were determined from the DNA. There are roughly 190,000 clones in the sample; approximately 91% occur only once, and 1.1% lies in the top ten. This chain links TRBV6-5 with TRBJ1-2; 7 nucleotides match TRBD1. This TCR derives from a man aged 30 to 45 with acute or convalescent COVID-19. Sequencing was done on a sample of peripheral blood. CDR3 residues: CASRRSTGEGYTF. Here the CDR3 DNA reads TGTGCCAGCAGGAGAAGTACAGGGGAGGGCTACACCTTC.